Following are 29 T cell receptor beta chains from one sample sequenced in a study of PD-1 blockade in classical Hodgkin lymphoma. Clones were read by immunoSEQ multiplex PCR, and TCRdb kept only the in-frame ones, dropping some. The sample yields over 25,000 clones, over 55% seen once. All the patients suffered relapse after autologous stem cell transplantation, and brentuximab vedotin exposure differed. Sequenced material: peripheral blood mononuclear cells (PBMCs), taken before the second cycle of nivolumab. These receptors all come from a human donor with classical Hodgkin lymphoma.

The J gene is TRBJ2-1, the V gene TRBV11-3; 10 bases map to TRBD2. The CDR3 totals 15 residues. Germline CDR1 and CDR2: SGHNT and YENEEA. Unmatched junction bases numbered 7, after V lost 3 bases and J lost 8 bases. The CDR3 sequence is CASSFQRGGRDEQFF. CDR3 nucleotide sequence: TGTGCCAGCAGCTTTCAGCGGGGGGGACGGGATGAGCAGTTCTTC.

This clone was detected only a few times. The rearrangement joins TRBV25-1 to TRBJ2-7, with D perhaps given as TRBD1 or TRBD2 (5 bases each). Trimming shortened V by 1 base and J by 5 bases, and 12 bases separated the two germline ends. CDR3 length: 14 amino acids. In germline, CDR1 is MGHDK, CDR2 SYGVNS. The CDR3 protein is CASSEFFGTDEQYF. The CDR3 region has the DNA TGTGCCAGCAGTGAATTTTTTGGGACCGACGAGCAGTACTTC.

This rearrangement joins TRBV29-1 to TRBJ2-7; 8 nucleotides line up with TRBD1. The trim removed 7 bases at V and 0 bases at J, leaving 2 bases unmatched. Per germline, CDR1 SQVTM and CDR2 ANQGSEA. This CDR3 spans 12 amino acids. The CDR3 loop reads CSAGQGSYEQYF. DNA of the CDR3: TGCAGCGCCGGACAGGGCTCCTACGAGCAGTACTTC.

This clone was detected once. The chain carries TRBV19 and TRBJ2-7, with 9 bases matching TRBD1. This CDR3 is 16 amino acids long. From germline, CDR1 is LNHDA and CDR2 SQIVND (reference sequence). V shed 8 bases, J shed 1 base, and the junction held 12 bases outside the gene matches. The CDR3 loop reads CASGPWRTGVSYEQYF. The CDR3 nucleotides are TGTGCCAGTGGGCCCTGGAGGACAGGGGTTTCCTACGAGCAGTACTTC. Complete variable domain (other parts from reference TRBV19 and TRBJ2-7): DGGITQSPKYLFRKEGQNVTLSCEQNLNHDAMYWYRQDPGQGLRLIYYSQIVNDFQKGDIAEGYSVSREKKESFPLTVTSAQKNPTAFYLCASGPWRTGVSYEQYFGPGTRLTVT.

The chain couples TRBV30 to TRBJ1-1; no reliable D call. The germline V and J ends were trimmed by 8 bases and 4 bases, with 20 bases remaining between them. CDR1 is GTSNPN, CDR2 SVGIG, per germline (reference sequence). This CDR3 has 14 amino acids. CDR3 coding DNA: TGTGCCAGCGACCCAGGAGGGCTCGGCACTGAAGCTTTCTTT. Residues: CASDPGGLGTEAFF.

A few counts support this clone. The chain couples TRBV7-2 to TRBJ2-7; 12 bases fit TRBD2. Germline values: CDR1 SGHTA, CDR2 FQGNSA. V lost 2 bases to trimming and J lost 3 bases; unmatched junction nucleotides: 8. There are 17 residues in the CDR3. The chain's CDR3 is CASSLLPTGLAGYEQYF. The CDR3 bases are TGTGCCAGCAGCTTACTTCCCACGGGACTAGCGGGCTACGAGCAGTACTTC. The full variable domain, its missing parts supplied by reference TRBV7-2 and TRBJ2-7, is GAGVSQSPSNKVTEKGKDVELRCDPISGHTALYWYRQSLGQGLEFLIYFQGNSAPDKSGLPSDRFSAERTGGSVSTLTIQRTQQEDSAVYLCASSLLPTGLAGYEQYFGPGTRLTVT.

This clone has only a few counts. V gene TRBV5-1 combines with J gene TRBJ2-3; D possibly matches TRBD1 or TRBD2 (7 bases each). V was cut by 4 bases and J by 3 bases, with 21 bases left in between. The CDR3 runs to 17 residues. Germline values: CDR1 SGHRS, CDR2 YFSETQ. In DNA form, the CDR3 reads TGCGCCAGCAGCGTTGGGAGGGCAGGGGGAAAGACAGATACGCAGTATTTT. Encoded protein: CASSVGRAGGKTDTQYF.

The chain uses TRBV27 and TRBJ2-3, with 11 bases identical to TRBD2. This CDR3 region has 16 residues. The ends lost 5 bases at V and 4 bases at J; junction bases unmatched: 8. Germline CDR1 and CDR2: MNHEY and SMNVEV (reference sequence). The CDR3 bases are TGTGCCAGCAGTACCTTAGCGGGGGGGCGAGCAGATACGCAGTATTTT. It specifies CASSTLAGGRADTQYF.

The chain employs TRBV11-2 and TRBJ2-1, with 7 bases lining up with TRBD1. The length of the CDR3 is 16 residues. The trim removed 6 bases at V and 4 bases at J, leaving 12 bases unmatched. In germline, CDR1 is SGHAT, CDR2 FQNNGV. CDR3 DNA sequence: TGTGCCAGCAGACTGAACAGGGGCGGACTTTACAATGAGCAGTTCTTC. Translation: CASRLNRGGLYNEQFF.

The chain carries TRBV6-1 and TRBJ2-7; 9 bases fit TRBD1. The CDR3 runs 15 residues. Germline CDR1 MNHNS, CDR2 SASEGT. V dropped 5 bases and J dropped 0; count of bases not matched to a gene: 5. CDR3 coding DNA: TGTGCCAGCAGTCGGGGGACAGGGAGCTCCTACGAGCAGTACTTC. Translated: CASSRGTGSSYEQYF.

The rearrangement joins TRBV2 to TRBJ1-2; possibly TRBD1 for D (5 bases). The CDR3 totals 13 residues. Trimming shortened V by 6 bases and J by 3 bases, and 11 bases separated the two germline ends. CDR1 and CDR2 (germline): SNHLY, FYNNEI. The CDR3 loop is CASSPRVDYGYTF. DNA of the CDR3: TGTGCCAGCAGCCCCAGGGTAGACTATGGCTACACCTTC.

On this clone itself: This may arise from a read error, as a much more abundant clone is one base away. V gene TRBV4-1 combines with J gene TRBJ1-1; 9 bases agree with TRBD1. This CDR3 comprises 15 residues. The germline V gene encodes CDR1 MGHRA and CDR2 YSYEKL. After removal of 3 bases from V and 1 base from J, the junction contained 3 bases not matched to a gene. The CDR3 is CASSQGQGANTEAFF. The CDR3 DNA reads as TGCGCCAGCAGCCAGGGACAGGGTGCGAACACTGAAGCTTTCTTT.

J is TRBJ1-4 and V is TRBV4-2, with 9 bases matching TRBD1. J gave up 7 bases and V 4 bases, and 4 bases lay outside the gene matches. The CDR3 sequence is 14 residues long. The germline V gene has CDR1 LGHNA and CDR2 YNFKEQ. CDR3 nucleotide sequence: TGTGCCAGCAGCCCCGACAGGGGGGTTGAAAAACTGTTTTTT. Its translation is CASSPDRGVEKLFF.

By proportion, this clone is medium-sized. The genes are TRBV7-6 and TRBJ1-2; TRBD1 matches at 7 bases. The CDR3 sequence is 15 residues long. With V trimmed by 2 bases and J by 3 bases, 6 bases remained unmatched. Germline loops: CDR1 SGHVS, CDR2 FNYEAQ. CDR3 amino acids: CASSLTIGQDYGYTF. In DNA, the CDR3 is TGTGCCAGCAGCTTAACGATAGGACAGGACTATGGCTACACCTTC.

The chain uses TRBV13 and TRBJ1-5; D not certain. The CDR3 covers 13 residues. V shed 1 base and J shed 6 bases, with 7 bases lying between them. The germline gives CDR1 PRHDT, CDR2 FYEKMQ (reference sequence). Here the CDR3 DNA reads TGTGCCAGCAGCTTAGCCCAGACTCAGCCCCAGCATTTT. Amino acids: CASSLAQTQPQHF. Drawing the rest from reference TRBV13 and TRBJ1-5, the complete variable domain is AAGVIQSPRHLIKEKRETATLKCYPIPRHDTVYWYQQGPGQDPQFLISFYEKMQSDKGSIPDRFSAQQFSDYHSELNMSSLELGDSALYFCASSLAQTQPQHFGDGTRLSIL.

The chain recombines TRBV19 with TRBJ1-5; D remains ambiguous. Trimming pared 2 bases from V and 5 bases from J, leaving 13 bases between. This CDR3 is 15 amino acids long. Looked up from germline, CDR1 is LNHDA and CDR2 is SQIVND (reference sequence). DNA for the CDR3: TGTGCCAGTAGTATATCTCCCCCTCGGCATCAGCCCCAGCATTTT. It encodes CASSISPPRHQPQHF. Full variable domain (remainder filled in from reference TRBV19 and TRBJ1-5): DGGITQSPKYLFRKEGQNVTLSCEQNLNHDAMYWYRQDPGQGLRLIYYSQIVNDFQKGDIAEGYSVSREKKESFPLTVTSAQKNPTAFYLCASSISPPRHQPQHFGDGTRLSIL.

The chain combines TRBV2 with TRBJ1-4; perhaps TRBD1 as D (6 bases). V was trimmed by 1 base and J by 7 bases, leaving 13 bases between them. This CDR3 is 15 amino acids long. Looked up from germline, CDR1 is SNHLY and CDR2 is FYNNEI. The CDR3 DNA reads as TGTGCCAGCAGTGAAGAAAGGACAGTGGGTGAAAAACTGTTTTTT. Its translation is CASSEERTVGEKLFF. The whole variable domain, remainder taken from reference TRBV2 and TRBJ1-4, is EPEVTQTPSHQVTQMGQEVILRCVPISNHLYFYWYRQILGQKVEFLVSFYNNEISEKSEIFDDQFSVERPDGSNFTLKIRSTKLEDSAMYFCASSEERTVGEKLFFGSGTQLSVL.

This clone was recorded a few times. The gene calls are TRBV19 and TRBJ2-1; weak D call: TRBD1 (6 bases). The CDR3 length is 14 residues. Between the trimmed V and J ends, which lost 3 bases and 8 bases, there was a span of 14 bases. In germline, CDR1 is LNHDA, CDR2 SQIVND (reference sequence). CDR3 in amino acids: CASSIRGFWDEQFF. In nucleotides, the CDR3 is TGTGCCAGTAGTATCAGGGGATTTTGGGATGAGCAGTTCTTC.

This clone has just one count. V gene TRBV11-3 combines with J gene TRBJ1-3; D not certain. The CDR3 contains 13 residues. Trimming removed 5 bases from V and 1 base from J, with 6 bases in between. Germline CDR1 reads SGHNT; CDR2 reads YENEEA. The chain's CDR3 is CASSGSSGNTIYF. CDR3 nucleotide sequence: TGTGCCAGCAGCGGGTCGTCTGGAAACACCATATATTTT.

This clone was found a few times. The chain employs TRBV6-1 and TRBJ2-7; tentatively, D is TRBD1 (6 bases). Germline V lookup: CDR1 MNHNS, CDR2 SASEGT. V shed 6 bases and J shed 3 bases, with 12 bases lying between them. The CDR3 sequence is 13 residues long. In nucleotides, the CDR3 is TGTGCCAGCAGCGACAGGATTTTCTACGAGCAGTACTTC. This translates into CASSDRIFYEQYF.

The table lists this clone with a few counts. This rearrangement joins TRBV19 to TRBJ2-1; D is perhaps TRBD1 or TRBD2 (5 bases each). The CDR3 is 15 amino acids. Germline V lookup: CDR1 LNHDA, CDR2 SQIVND (reference sequence). V lost 1 base and J 0 bases, leaving 7 bases between the germline ends. The CDR3 nucleotides are TGTGCCAGTAGTATAGGGGGACCCTCCTACAATGAGCAGTTCTTC. It encodes CASSIGGPSYNEQFF.

The CDR3 DNA reads TGTGCCAGCAGAGGAGCTGACTACGACAATGAGCAGTTCTTC. Its protein is CASRGADYDNEQFF. The chain combines TRBV6-5 with TRBJ2-1, with D possibly TRBD2 on 5 matching bases. This CDR3 region has 14 residues. Germline CDR1 and CDR2: MNHEY and SVGAGI. The V and J ends lost 6 bases and 5 bases respectively, with 14 bases between them.

The rearrangement links TRBV9 to TRBJ1-3; 9 bases are shared with TRBD1. The CDR3 sequence is 16 residues long. The germline V gene encodes CDR1 SGDLS and CDR2 YYNGEE. V gave up 3 bases and J gave up 2 bases; unmatched junction bases: 6. The CDR3 here is CASSATGGVPGNTIYF. As DNA, the CDR3 is TGTGCCAGCAGCGCCACAGGGGGCGTTCCTGGAAACACCATATATTTT.

The chain carries TRBV7-2 and TRBJ2-2; 7 nucleotides match TRBD2. The germline V gene encodes CDR1 SGHTA and CDR2 FQGNSA. The CDR3 consists of 16 residues. The ends lost 4 bases at V and 1 base at J; junction bases unmatched: 6. CDR3 nucleotides: TGTGCCAGCAGCTCCGTGGGGGGGAGGAACACCGGGGAGCTGTTTTTT. This gives the protein CASSSVGGRNTGELFF.

The genes are TRBV5-1 and TRBJ1-1, with 8 positions matching TRBD1. The trim removed 7 bases at V and 0 bases at J, leaving 2 bases unmatched. Germline-derived CDR1 and CDR2 are SGHRS and YFSETQ. The CDR3 has 13 amino acids. CDR3 nucleotide sequence: TGCGCCAGCTCGACAGGGGTGAACACTGAAGCTTTCTTT. It is translated as CASSTGVNTEAFF.

The chain employs TRBV2 and TRBJ2-5; no firm D call. The V end was cut by 7 bases, the J end by 2 bases, with 8 bases between. Germline lookup yields CDR1 SNHLY and CDR2 FYNNEI. This CDR3 has 12 residues. The CDR3 nucleotides read TGTGCCAGCACCACTTGGCAAGAGACCCAGTACTTC. This sequence encodes CASTTWQETQYF. Together with reference TRBV2 and TRBJ2-5, the CDR3 gives the full variable domain: EPEVTQTPSHQVTQMGQEVILRCVPISNHLYFYWYRQILGQKVEFLVSFYNNEISEKSEIFDDQFSVERPDGSNFTLKIRSTKLEDSAMYFCASTTWQETQYFGPGTRLLVL.

The rearrangement joins TRBV4-1 to TRBJ1-4; no reliable D call. Between the trimmed V and J ends, which lost 1 base and 4 bases, there was a span of 13 bases. Germline V CDR1 and CDR2: MGHRA, YSYEKL. The CDR3 contains 16 residues. The CDR3: CASSQGGLGINEKLFF. CDR3 DNA: TGCGCCAGCAGCCAAGGGGGATTAGGAATTAATGAAAAACTGTTTTTT.

Judged by abundance, this clone is medium-sized (0.01 to 0.1%). This chain joins TRBV10-2 and TRBJ2-2; 12 bases are shared with TRBD2. The CDR3 is 17 amino acids. Looked up from germline, CDR1 is WSHSY and CDR2 is SAAADI. The J segment lost 3 bases and the V segment lost 3 bases, leaving 5 bases of the junction unmatched. The chain's CDR3 is CASSDPRTSGDTGELFF. CDR3 DNA: TGCGCCAGCAGTGACCCGCGGACTAGCGGGGACACCGGGGAGCTGTTTTTT.

V and J are TRBV27 and TRBJ2-1; TRBD2 matches at 10 bases. The germline gives CDR1 MNHEY, CDR2 SMNVEV (reference sequence). The CDR3 loop spans 15 amino acids. V gave up 6 bases and J gave up 6 bases; unmatched junction bases: 8. The CDR3 DNA follows: TGTGCCAGCAGGGAGAGCGGGGGGGCAGGCAATGAGCAGTTCTTC. Its translation: CASRESGGAGNEQFF.